The entry below gives a single TCR beta chain sequence along with its context. Its antigen is undetermined. Sorting of CD4+ cells into CD25+CD127- cells was performed for five patients. These data come from a study of CD8+ T cells in alopecia areata. The study's findings and limits: Besides other cells, scalp samples also yield sequences of resident alphabeta T cells from normal skin.

It was cDNA, reverse transcribed from extracted RNA, that served as the sequencing template. The table came from immunoSEQ multiplex PCR; TCRdb's copy has only in-frame clones and leaves some out. Among about 37,000 clones listed, nearly 55% were seen once. The TCR originated in a human donor with alopecia areata. The sample was CD4+ Tregs sorted from blood.

CDR3 coding DNA: TGCAGCGTTGGGGATTTGACTAGCGCCCTTGTTAAGGGGCAGTTCTTC. Amino acids: CSVGDLTSALVKGQFF. The V and J genes are TRBV29-1 and TRBJ2-1; 8 bases match TRBD2. Germline values: CDR1 SQVTM, CDR2 ANQGSEA. Losses at the gene ends were 4 bases for V and 12 bases for J; bases not matched to a gene: 20. This CDR3 contains 16 residues.